This T cell receptor (beta chain) was identified in a study of blood T cell repertoires in COVID-19. Overall study context: PBMCs, B-cell-depleted T cells, or T cells were the source of the cDNA or gDNA that made up the material.

Sequencing was performed with immunoSEQ multiplex PCR; in TCRdb, only in-frame clones are kept and a portion is missing. The sample shows about 73,000 clones, around 83% of them seen only once. V lost 0 bases, J lost 1 base, and 0 bases stayed unmatched. Germline V gene sequence: CDR1 MGHRA, CDR2 YSYEKL. The length of the CDR3 is 16 residues. This clone was counted only a few times. The V call is TRBV4-1, the J call TRBJ2-7; the match to TRBD2 covers 13 bases. The sample comprised peripheral blood. The TCR sequence derives from a woman aged 55 to 70 with acute or convalescent COVID-19. CDR3 residues: CASSQELAGGSYEQYF. The CDR3 nucleotides read TGCGCCAGCAGCCAAGAACTAGCGGGGGGGTCCTACGAGCAGTACTTC.